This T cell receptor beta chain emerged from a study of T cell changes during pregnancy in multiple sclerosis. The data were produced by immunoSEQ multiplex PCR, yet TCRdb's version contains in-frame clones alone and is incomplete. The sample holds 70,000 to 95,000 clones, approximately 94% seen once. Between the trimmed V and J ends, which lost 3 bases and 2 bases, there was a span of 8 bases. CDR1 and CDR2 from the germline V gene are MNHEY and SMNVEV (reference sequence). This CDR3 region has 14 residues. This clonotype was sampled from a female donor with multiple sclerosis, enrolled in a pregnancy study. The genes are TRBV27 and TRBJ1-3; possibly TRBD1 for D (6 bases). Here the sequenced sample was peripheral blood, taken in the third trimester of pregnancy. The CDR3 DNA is TGTGCCAGCAGTTTCTCAGGGGCTGGAAACACCATATATTTT. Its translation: CASSFSGAGNTIYF.